This T cell receptor beta chain derives from a study of lymphopenia after photon versus proton radiotherapy. Study-level points and caveats: After lymphocyte nadir, photon-treated repertoires showed oligoclonal expansion, especially CD8+ Temra. Survival link was tested only in deceased patients; proton benefit remains a possibility. A bigger post-nadir fall in TCR diversity correlated inversely with survival time in deceased patients. Relative stability marked proton patients; photon patients lost diversity and naive cells.

In regard to this clone: As yet, its antigen is unknown.

The data were produced by immunoSEQ multiplex PCR, yet TCRdb's version contains in-frame clones alone and is incomplete. The sample holds 45,000 to 65,000 clones, about 92% seen once. Trimming left V 2 bases short and J 0 bases short, with 18 bases between. The germline CDR1 and CDR2 sequences are SGHTA and FQGNSA. The CDR3 has 18 residues. The chain carries TRBV7-2 and TRBJ2-3; D is possibly TRBD2 (6 bases). The TCR originated in a woman in her thirties or forties with cholangiocarcinoma. The sequencing here drew on peripheral blood, taken from a patient treated with photon-based radiotherapy. The CDR3 coding sequence is TGTGCCAGCAGCTTAAGAGGAGGGTTTACTGGGAGCACAGATACGCAGTATTTT. This encodes CASSLRGGFTGSTDTQYF. Full variable domain (rest looked up from reference TRBV7-2 and TRBJ2-3): GAGVSQSPSNKVTEKGKDVELRCDPISGHTALYWYRQSLGQGLEFLIYFQGNSAPDKSGLPSDRFSAERTGGSVSTLTIQRTQQEDSAVYLCASSLRGGFTGSTDTQYFGPGTRLTVL.